Below, one T cell receptor (beta chain) is given with its context. Antigen: not known. Genomic DNA, serving as template, underwent TCR beta VDJ and CDR3 profiling. TCRdb called the reads again in MiXCR, with one record for every CDR3 protein. This sample has under 250,000 distinct CDR3 sequences, with approximately 65% found just once. This entry comes from a study of CD8+CD57+ T cells in acquired aplastic anemia. Study in general: Sorted CD4+ and CD8+ cells gave an average of approximately 3 ug of DNA.

CDR3 length equals 14 residues. Losses at the gene ends were 6 bases for V and 3 bases for J; bases not matched to a gene: 8. The germline CDR1 and CDR2 sequences are DFQATT and SNEGSKA (reference sequence). Regarding the study as a whole: Found in both controls and patients were approximately 31 CD8+ CDR3 sequences.

Whoever was chosen for sequencing had shown CD8+CD57+ cell expansion by flow cytometry. This clonotype was sampled from a human donor with aplastic anemia. The rearrangement joins TRBV20-1 to TRBJ2-7; 10 positions match TRBD2. Input material: sorted CD4+, CD8+, or CD8+CD57+ T cells (not recorded which) from PBMCs. The CDR3 coding sequence is TGCAGTGCCCGGTCTAGCGGGAGCATCTACGAGCAGTACTTC. Residues: CSARSSGSIYEQYF.